This entry describes one T cell receptor (beta chain). Its antigen is undetermined. These data originate in a study of shared clonotypes between healthy human individuals. General observations from the study: Shared clonotypes: 4.5% to 5% naive CD4, approximately 3.4% naive CD8, over 2% memory CD4, 0.4% to 0.5% memory CD8.

This table comes from immunoSEQ multiplex PCR, and its TCRdb copy is limited to in-frame clones, with some not included. The sample contains 2 million to 2.5 million clones, almost 96% of which appear only once. Trimming removed 0 bases from V and 9 bases from J, with 19 bases in between. This CDR3 is 16 amino acids long. CDR1 is SGHRS and CDR2 is YFSETQ in the germline V gene. Material for sequencing was naive CD4+ T cells sorted from blood. Subset of the sample: CD45RA+ positively selected. This TCR derives from a young man in good health. The rearrangement joins TRBV5-1 to TRBJ2-1; D perhaps matches TRBD2 (6 bases). The CDR3 protein is CASSLAPLTRNSEQFF. The DNA for the CDR3 is TGCGCCAGCAGCTTGGCACCCTTGACTAGGAACAGTGAGCAGTTCTTC. The full variable domain, rest sourced from reference TRBV5-1 and TRBJ2-1, is KAGVTQTPRYLIKTRGQQVTLSCSPISGHRSVSWYQQTPGQGLQFLFEYFSETQRNKGNFPGRFSGRQFSNSRSEMNVSTLELGDSALYLCASSLAPLTRNSEQFFGPGTRLTVL.